This T cell receptor (beta chain) was documented in a study of CD8+CD57+ T cells in acquired aplastic anemia. Study details: On average, sorted CD4+ and CD8+ cells gave 3 to 3.5 ug of DNA. Study findings and constraints: There were over 25 CD8+ CDR3 sequences that occurred in both patients and controls.

This clonotype was counted at least ten times. Its cognate antigen is unknown. The germline gives CDR1 SEHNR, CDR2 FQNEAQ (reference sequence). CDR3 length equals 13 residues. The germline V and J ends were trimmed by 2 bases and 4 bases, with 9 bases remaining between them. CD8+CD57+ cell expansion had been shown by flow cytometry in patients chosen for sequencing. Each patient had severe acquired aplastic anemia. Sampling of blood occurred while the patients had still received no therapy. Profiling of TCR beta VDJ combinations and CDR3 sequences used genomic DNA as template. TCRdb called the reads again in MiXCR, with one record for every CDR3 protein. The sample lists under 250,000 distinct CDR3 sequences; around half were seen once.

This TCR was sampled from a human donor with aplastic anemia. The sequenced sample consisted of sorted CD4+, CD8+, or CD8+CD57+ T cells (not recorded which) from PBMCs. The chain is built from TRBV7-9 and TRBJ2-7, with D hard to call. The CDR3 here is CASSLKPQYEQYF. The CDR3 region has the DNA TGTGCCAGCAGCTTAAAGCCCCAATACGAGCAGTACTTC. Complete variable domain (other parts from reference TRBV7-9 and TRBJ2-7): DTGVSQNPRHKITKRGQNVTFRCDPISEHNRLYWYRQTLGQGPEFLTYFQNEAQLEKSRLLSDRFSAERPKGSFSTLEIQRTEQGDSAMYLCASSLKPQYEQYFGPGTRLTVT.